One and the same sample provided the 23 T cell receptor beta chains below, sequenced in a study of CD8 T cells in ankylosing spondylitis (dated 2017 in TCRdb). No antigens are known for them. General study outcomes and caveats: Blood from ankylosing spondylitis patients appeared to be characterized by a TCR beta motif composed of under 10 highly homologous amino acid variants.

The receptor library was made with 5' RACE. The sequencer was an Illumina HiSeq 2500. Starting from the raw public reads, TCRdb applied fastp trimming at Q25, assembled clones with MiXCR and retained in-frame beta chains. Duplicate CDR3 protein sequences are folded into a single record with the most common DNA and genes. The sample table holds more than 100,000 distinct CDR3 sequences, of which roughly a sixth were seen once. The biggest ten clones account for approximately 30% of the sample. The specimen was blood, either unsorted or a sorted T cell fraction (not recorded which). These receptors all stem from a male donor with ankylosing spondylitis.

The chain is built from TRBV19 and TRBJ2-1; D is undetermined. This CDR3 contains 13 residues. From germline, CDR1 is LNHDA and CDR2 SQIVND (reference sequence). Trimming shortened V by 6 bases and J by 10 bases, and 16 bases separated the two germline ends. The CDR3 DNA reads as TGTGCCAGTAGCCCAGTCCGCAATTCCGAGCAGTTCTTC. Translation gives CASSPVRNSEQFF.

The V call is TRBV29-1, the J call TRBJ2-2; no clear D. Germline V CDR1 and CDR2: SQVTM, ANQGSEA. This CDR3 has 10 residues. V gave up 5 bases and J gave up 8 bases, with 6 bases separating them. CDR3 bases: TGCAGCGTTCTCGAAGGGGAGCTGTTTTTT. This encodes CSVLEGELFF.

A few counts support this clonotype. This rearrangement joins TRBV12-3 or TRBV12-4 to TRBJ1-6; 7 bases fit TRBD1. CDR3 length: 17 residues. Unmatched junction bases numbered 7, after V lost 5 bases and J lost 0 bases. The CDR3 loop reads CASSRPTGDSYNSPLHF. The CDR3, as DNA: TGTGCCAGCAGTCGACCAACAGGGGACTCCTATAATTCACCCCTCCACTTT.

The table lists this clonotype with a few counts. The chain combines TRBV21-1 with TRBJ2-2. TRBV21-1 represents a pseudogene. The CDR3 covers 14 residues. The CDR3 protein is CASSKEKRTGELFF. As DNA, the CDR3 is TGTGCCAGCAGCAAAGAGAAGAGGACCGGGGAGCTGTTTTTT.

This clonotype was detected only a few times. This rearrangement joins TRBV29-1 to TRBJ2-2, with 7 bases fitting TRBD2. The ends lost 0 bases at V and 6 bases at J; junction bases unmatched: 16. The germline CDR1 and CDR2 sequences are SQVTM and ANQGSEA. CDR3 length: 18 amino acids. The DNA of the CDR3 is TGCAGCGTTGAAGATCCTTTCCAGGGAGGGAAAGGGCCCGGGGAGCTGTTTTTT. Protein: CSVEDPFQGGKGPGELFF.

The chain employs TRBV2 and TRBJ2-1; no definite D call. V was cut by 8 bases and J by 0 bases, with 14 bases left in between. This CDR3 comprises 15 residues. CDR1 SNHLY and CDR2 FYNNEI come from the germline V gene. The CDR3 DNA sequence: TGTGCCAGCGGTGGCGGCTGGAACTCCTACAATGAGCAGTTCTTC. Its translation is CASGGGWNSYNEQFF.

Of note for this clonotype: Relative to the germline gene, one junction end is altered; a read error may explain this. The V gene is TRBV2, the J gene TRBJ2-1, with TRBD2 identical over 12 bases. There are 16 residues in the CDR3. Germline CDR1 SNHLY, CDR2 FYNNEI. CDR3 region: CASSGGLAGSWDERFF. For the CDR3, the DNA is TGTGCCAGCAGTGGAGGACTAGCGGGGAGTTGGGATGAGCGGTTCTTC.

This clonotype has ten or more counts. The J gene is TRBJ1-5, the V gene TRBV4-1; 9 bases are shared with TRBD1. Per the germline V gene, CDR1 is MGHRA and CDR2 is YSYEKL. V dropped 4 bases and J dropped 6; count of bases not matched to a gene: 7. The CDR3 is 15 residues long. The CDR3 protein is CASSLGQGPGQPQHF. CDR3 coding DNA: TGCGCCAGCAGCCTGGGACAGGGCCCCGGTCAGCCCCAGCATTTT.

The V and J genes are TRBV5-1 and TRBJ2-1; 11 bases fit TRBD2. Unmatched junction bases numbered 3, after V lost 2 bases and J lost 2 bases. CDR1 SGHRS and CDR2 YFSETQ come from the germline V gene. The CDR3 is 16 amino acids. The CDR3 is CASSLLAGAPYNEQFF. The DNA for the CDR3 is TGCGCCAGCAGCTTACTAGCGGGAGCCCCCTACAATGAGCAGTTCTTC.

The V gene is TRBV4-1, the J gene TRBJ2-3, with D possibly matching TRBD1 (5 bases). This CDR3 region has 15 residues. The germline CDR1 and CDR2 sequences are MGHRA and YSYEKL. Trimming left V 4 bases short and J 0 bases short, with 11 bases between. The CDR3 loop is CASSLITGSTDTQYF. Here the CDR3 DNA reads TGCGCCAGCAGCCTTATAACAGGAAGCACAGATACGCAGTATTTT.

This clonotype was detected only a few times. CDR3 sequence reads: CATRGRGSPLHF. CDR3 coding DNA: TGTGCCACACGGGGAAGAGGTTCACCCCTCCACTTT. The chain is built from TRBV27 and TRBJ1-6; D unclear. Trimming removed 10 bases from V and 9 bases from J, with 13 bases in between. The CDR3 runs to 12 residues. Looked up from germline, CDR1 is MNHEY and CDR2 is SMNVEV (reference sequence).

The V and J genes are TRBV6-1 and TRBJ2-2, with D perhaps matching TRBD2 (5 bases). CDR3 length: 15 residues. Germline-derived CDR1 and CDR2 are MNHNS and SASEGT. Deletions cut 6 bases from V and 6 bases from J, with 17 bases between. The CDR3 sequence is CASRNGVEWPGELFF. The CDR3 coding sequence is TGTGCCAGCAGAAACGGGGTCGAGTGGCCCGGGGAGCTGTTTTTT.

This chain uses TRBV12-3 or TRBV12-4 with TRBJ1-6; D is unclear. The length of the CDR3 is 14 residues. V gave up 6 bases and J gave up 5 bases, with 11 bases separating them. CDR3 bases: TGTGCCAGCAGCCTTGACACCCATAATTCACCCCTCCACTTT. Encoded protein: CASSLDTHNSPLHF.

This clonotype was detected ten times or more. This sequence joins TRBV9 and TRBJ2-3, with D uncertain. V lost 3 bases and J lost 2, with 13 bases in between. The germline V gene encodes CDR1 SGDLS and CDR2 YYNGEE. The CDR3 is 15 amino acids. The CDR3 DNA reads TGTGCCAGCAGCGCCTCCTCCTATTCCACAGATACGCAGTATTTT. This codes for CASSASSYSTDTQYF.

This clonotype was recorded a few times. The chain joins TRBV20-1 to TRBJ1-5; D not certain. The CDR3 sequence is 12 residues long. Trimming stripped 5 bases from V and 3 bases from J, with 8 bases between. Per germline, CDR1 DFQATT and CDR2 SNEGSKA (reference sequence). The CDR3 spells CSASSSNQPQHF. CDR3 DNA sequence: TGCAGTGCTTCGAGTTCCAATCAGCCCCAGCATTTT.

This clonotype was found many times. The V call is TRBV6-5, the J call TRBJ2-7, with D possibly TRBD2 on 6 matching bases. This CDR3 contains 14 residues. The V and J ends lost 0 bases and 0 bases respectively, with 6 bases between them. Germline V gene lookup returns CDR1 MNHEY and CDR2 SVGAGI. CDR3 sequence (DNA): TGTGCCAGCAGTTACTCCGGGGGCTCCTACGAGCAGTACTTC. It codes for CASSYSGGSYEQYF.

The CDR3 region has the DNA TGTGCCAGCAGCCAAGATGCGAGGGTTTACAATGAGCAGTTCTTC. Amino acids: CASSQDARVYNEQFF. The chain employs TRBV4-2 and TRBJ2-1; a weak D match, TRBD2 (5 bases). Trimming stripped 0 bases from V and 4 bases from J, with 10 bases between. The germline CDR1 and CDR2 sequences are LGHNA and YNFKEQ. CDR3 length: 15 amino acids.

This clonotype showed up just a few times. This CDR3 reads CAISGGHRVAASSYNEQFF. CDR3 nucleotides: TGTGCCATCAGTGGGGGACACCGAGTAGCGGCGAGCTCCTACAATGAGCAGTTCTTC. The V call is TRBV10-3, the J call TRBJ2-1; D may correspond to TRBD1 or TRBD2 (6 bases each). The germline gives CDR1 ENHRY, CDR2 SYGVKD. Trimming took off 4 bases at V and 0 bases at J, with 22 bases between the two ends. The CDR3 length is 19 residues.

This clonotype was detected only a few times. V gene TRBV11-3 combines with J gene TRBJ1-3; no reliable D call. CDR3 length: 12 amino acids. Trimming pared 2 bases from V and 16 bases from J, leaving 15 bases between. Per germline, CDR1 SGHNT and CDR2 YENEEA. CDR3 nucleotides: TGTGCCAGCAGCTTACCCCGGGCCGCCTCGTATTTT. Translated, it gives CASSLPRAASYF.

This clonotype was counted a few times. This rearrangement joins TRBV7-9 to TRBJ2-1; D is uncertain. CDR1 is SEHNR, CDR2 FQNEAQ, per germline (reference sequence). This CDR3 is 12 amino acids long. V was cut by 5 bases and J by 9 bases, with 11 bases left in between. CDR3 DNA sequence: TGTGCCAGCAGCCTCCACGGGCTTGAGCAGTTCTTC. Residues: CASSLHGLEQFF.

V gene TRBV4-1 combines with J gene TRBJ2-7, with D hard to call. With 1 base removed from V and 6 bases from J, the gap between germline ends came to 13 bases. The germline V gene has CDR1 MGHRA and CDR2 YSYEKL. The CDR3 spans 14 residues. The CDR3 nucleotides read TGCGCCAGCAGCCAAGCGGACGGATTGGGCGAGCAGTACTTC. It yields the protein CASSQADGLGEQYF.

The V call is TRBV6-2 or TRBV6-3, the J call TRBJ1-1; D is unclear. V was trimmed by 3 bases and J by 0 bases, leaving 8 bases between them. This CDR3 comprises 14 residues. Per germline, CDR1 MNHEY and CDR2 SVGEGT. DNA for the CDR3: TGTGCCAGCAGTTATCAACGGTTGAACACTGAAGCTTTCTTT. As protein: CASSYQRLNTEAFF.

This clonotype was counted only a few times. The genes are TRBV6-2 or TRBV6-3 and TRBJ2-1; the match to TRBD2 covers 7 bases. Losses at the gene ends were 6 bases for V and 8 bases for J; bases not matched to a gene: 7. Germline loops: CDR1 MNHEY, CDR2 SVGEGT. The CDR3 is 13 residues long. The CDR3 protein is CASRRTREYEQFF. The CDR3 DNA is TGTGCCAGCAGACGGACTAGGGAGTATGAGCAGTTCTTC.